These 20 T cell receptor beta chains originate from one sample sequenced in a study of shared clonotypes between healthy human individuals. The data were produced by immunoSEQ multiplex PCR, yet TCRdb's version contains in-frame clones alone and is incomplete. The data contain about 2.4 million clones, roughly 93% of them singletons. The sequenced sample consisted of naive CD4+ T cells from PBMCs. Documented subset: CD45RA+ positively selected. The receptors were gathered from a man aged 18 to 35 in good health. Some clones in this sample may be carry-over from other donors' samples.

This rearrangement joins TRBV5-4 to TRBJ1-1; maybe TRBD1 (6 bases). Germline V CDR1 and CDR2: SGHNT, YYREEE (reference sequence). The CDR3 is 16 residues long. V was pared by 3 bases and J by 6 bases, with 21 bases between. CDR3 in DNA: TGTGCCAGCAGCTCGGCATCCGAAACAGGGAGCCCTGAAGCTTTCTTT. It translates to CASSSASETGSPEAFF.

This chain uses TRBV2 with TRBJ1-3; D gene uncertain. The CDR3 loop spans 12 amino acids. Germline CDR1 is SNHLY and CDR2 is FYNNEI. V was trimmed by 2 bases and J by 7 bases, leaving 6 bases between them. CDR3 protein: CASSETANTIYF. As DNA, the CDR3 is TGTGCCAGCAGTGAAACCGCGAACACCATATATTTT.

The J gene is TRBJ2-1, the V gene TRBV6-5, with 9 nucleotides matching TRBD1. Losses at the gene ends were 5 bases for V and 3 bases for J; bases not matched to a gene: 5. The CDR3 runs 15 residues. Germline V CDR1 and CDR2: MNHEY, SVGAGI. CDR3 bases: TGTGCCAGCAGTAGTGGACAGGGGTTCTACAATGAGCAGTTCTTC. Translating it yields CASSSGQGFYNEQFF.

The chain links TRBV9 to TRBJ2-7; 10 bases align to TRBD1. Germline loops: CDR1 SGDLS, CDR2 YYNGEE. V was pared by 4 bases and J by 6 bases, with 7 bases of the junction left unmatched. This CDR3 region has 14 residues. The CDR3, as DNA: TGTGCCAGCAGCCCTGGGGGACAGGGGTCCGAGCAGTACTTC. Residues: CASSPGGQGSEQYF.

The chain joins TRBV25-1 to TRBJ2-5; the D is unclear. CDR1 and CDR2 (germline): MGHDK, SYGVNS. V lost 2 bases and J lost 11, with 18 bases in between. The CDR3 contains 14 residues. CDR3 coding DNA: TGTGCCAGCAGTGAAGATTGGAACTCTGGAGCGCAGTACTTC. Amino acid sequence: CASSEDWNSGAQYF.

The chain recombines TRBV6-1 with TRBJ2-1, with TRBD2 identical over 13 bases. V lost 1 base and J lost 9; bases outside the gene matches: 3. Germline V CDR1 and CDR2: MNHNS, SASEGT. The CDR3 has 15 amino acids. CDR3 nucleotide sequence: TGTGCCAGCAGTGAAGGACTAGCGGGGGGCGGTGAGCAGTTCTTC. It translates to CASSEGLAGGGEQFF.

The genes are TRBV28 and TRBJ2-7; no clear D gene. Germline lookup yields CDR1 MDHEN and CDR2 SYDVKM. The CDR3 loop spans 14 amino acids. V lost 3 bases to trimming and J lost 1 base, with 10 bases between them. CDR3 loop: CASSFPDPSYEQYF. CDR3 DNA sequence: TGTGCCAGCAGTTTTCCGGACCCGTCCTACGAGCAGTACTTC.

This chain links TRBV18 with TRBJ2-7; 16 bases are shared with TRBD2. Germline V gives CDR1 KGHSH, CDR2 LQKENI. The CDR3 is 18 residues long. J lost 1 base, V lost 0 bases, and 3 bases had no gene match. For the CDR3, the DNA is TGTGCCAGCTCACCACCGGGACTAGCGGGAGGGATATCCTACGAGCAGTACTTC. Amino acids: CASSPPGLAGGISYEQYF.

This chain links TRBV5-4 with TRBJ2-3; possible D gene TRBD2, 5 bases. The CDR3 runs 13 residues. The germline V gene encodes CDR1 SGHNT and CDR2 YYREEE (reference sequence). With 5 bases removed from V and 6 bases from J, the gap between germline ends came to 13 bases. The CDR3 sequence: CASRPSFADTQYF. The CDR3, as DNA: TGTGCCAGCAGGCCTAGCTTTGCGGATACGCAGTATTTT.

The chain couples TRBV5-5 to TRBJ2-2, with a possible D match to TRBD1 (5 bases). Germline lookup yields CDR1 SGHKS and CDR2 YYEKEE (reference sequence). V shed 2 bases and J shed 4 bases, with 15 bases lying between them. This CDR3 comprises 16 residues. The CDR3 DNA follows: TGTGCCAGCAGCTTCCTGGTCCAGGGCCTCACCGGGGAGCTGTTTTTT. This encodes CASSFLVQGLTGELFF.

The chain is built from TRBV6-5 and TRBJ1-2; D uncertain. The CDR3 is made up of 13 amino acids. Looked up from germline, CDR1 is MNHEY and CDR2 is SVGAGI. V gave up 7 bases and J gave up 7 bases, with 16 bases separating them. CDR3 sequence (DNA): TGTGCCAGCACTCCCTTAGGGTATACTGGCTACACCTTC. It translates to CASTPLGYTGYTF.

The chain recombines TRBV11-1 with TRBJ2-1; 8 nucleotides match TRBD1. CDR3 length: 15 residues. V was pared by 5 bases and J by 3 bases, with 6 bases of the junction left unmatched. Germline CDR1 is SGHAT and CDR2 is FQDESV (reference sequence). The chain's CDR3 is CASSHGGQGYNEQFF. The CDR3 bases are TGTGCCAGCAGCCACGGCGGACAGGGCTACAATGAGCAGTTCTTC.

The count of this clone is one. This chain links TRBV7-6 with TRBJ2-3; D uncertain. The CDR3 runs 13 residues. Germline lookup yields CDR1 SGHVS and CDR2 FNYEAQ. Trimming removed 5 bases at V and 14 bases at J, with 20 bases between. CDR3 residues: CASSPALLPLWYF. The CDR3 region has the DNA TGTGCCAGCAGCCCGGCGTTGCTCCCGCTTTGGTATTTT.

The chain couples TRBV27 to TRBJ1-1; 9 bases are a match to TRBD1. V shed 5 bases, J shed 1 base, and the junction held 5 bases outside the gene matches. The CDR3 sequence is 15 residues long. CDR1 is MNHEY and CDR2 is SMNVEV in the germline V gene (reference sequence). CDR3 loop: CASSPGQGWNTEAFF. CDR3 in DNA: TGTGCCAGCAGTCCCGGACAGGGGTGGAACACTGAAGCTTTCTTT.

The V call is TRBV7-2, the J call TRBJ2-7; 7 bases are shared with TRBD2. Trimming removed 6 bases from V and 0 bases from J; junction bases left unmatched: 17. Germline V lookup: CDR1 SGHTA, CDR2 FQGNSA. This CDR3 spans 18 amino acids. CDR3 region: CASSQRPPRTSVSYEQYF. CDR3 in DNA: TGTGCCAGCAGTCAACGGCCCCCACGTACTAGCGTCTCCTACGAGCAGTACTTC.

This clone was counted a single time. The chain employs TRBV21-1 and TRBJ2-7. TRBV21-1 is a documented pseudogene. This CDR3 is 15 amino acids long. CDR3 bases: TGTGCCAGCAGCAAAGAGGGTCCGGCCCCCTACGAGCAGTACTTC. Translating gives CASSKEGPAPYEQYF.

The V call is TRBV5-1, the J call TRBJ1-4; D remains ambiguous. The CDR3 contains 16 residues. The germline V and J ends were trimmed by 0 bases and 3 bases, with 12 bases remaining between them. Germline CDR1 SGHRS, CDR2 YFSETQ. For the CDR3, the DNA is TGCGCCAGCAGCTTGGAAAGGAGTACCTCTAATGAAAAACTGTTTTTT. Translation gives CASSLERSTSNEKLFF.

V is TRBV28 and J is TRBJ1-2, with D possibly being TRBD1 (5 bases). Germline loops: CDR1 MDHEN, CDR2 SYDVKM. V lost 2 bases and J 6 bases, leaving 10 bases between the germline ends. The CDR3 spans 13 residues. The CDR3 loop reads CASSLGGGDGYTF. The CDR3 DNA reads TGTGCCAGCAGTTTAGGGGGAGGAGATGGCTACACCTTC.

The rearrangement links TRBV6-1 to TRBJ2-2, with D possibly being TRBD2 (6 bases). V gave up 4 bases and J gave up 6 bases, with 15 bases separating them. Germline CDR1 is MNHNS and CDR2 is SASEGT. This CDR3 comprises 15 residues. CDR3 sequence reads: CASSVGLSGAGELFF. CDR3 bases: TGTGCCAGCAGTGTGGGGCTATCGGGGGCCGGGGAGCTGTTTTTT.

The gene calls are TRBV21-1 and TRBJ1-1; TRBD1 is the table's D call, not checked against the DNA. TRBV21-1 is flagged as a pseudogene. This CDR3 region has 16 residues. CDR3 sequence (DNA): TGTGCCAGCAGCAAAGCGCTCCAGGGGGTCCGCACTGAAGCTTTCTTT. Its protein is CASSKALQGVRTEAFF.